The source of this T cell receptor beta chain is a study of a mutant IDH1 vaccine in newly diagnosed glioma. Time point indicated: baseline, week 1 (first vaccination visit). Sample treatment: pre-vaccination baseline after standard-of-care therapy. Every donor had a new WHO grade 3 or 4 astrocytoma that was IDH1-mutant, with loss of nuclear ATRX. Profiled with immunoSEQ multiplex PCR; TCRdb holds only in-frame clones, not every one. The table records roughly 70,000 clones, around 85% of them present only once. This CDR3 region has 15 residues. Trimming removed 5 bases from V and 6 bases from J, with 17 bases in between. In germline, CDR1 is SGHTA, CDR2 FQGNSA.

V is TRBV7-2 and J is TRBJ1-5; D possibly corresponds to TRBD1 (5 bases). This clonotype was sampled from a young man with glioma. The sample was PBMCs, taken from a glioma patient treated with radiotherapy, temozolomide or both. CDR3 in amino acids: CASSQTAGLGQPQHF. The DNA of the CDR3 is TGTGCCAGCAGCCAAACGGCAGGGTTAGGTCAGCCCCAGCATTTT.